The T cell receptor (beta chain) described here comes from a study of T cells in Graves' hyperthyroidism and ophthalmopathy. This clonotype was counted between two and nine times. Germline values: CDR1 SQVTM, CDR2 ANQGSEA. The CDR3 contains 14 residues. Trimming cost V 8 bases and J 3 bases; bases outside gene matches: 3. TCR beta CDR3 regions were amplified from RNA. The TCR CDR3 first-round RT-PCR relied on the HTBI primer set. TCRdb analysed the multiplex PCR reads with MiXCR anew, one entry per CDR3 protein. The sample includes about 540,000 distinct CDR3 sequences, 46% of them seen just once. This chain joins TRBV29-1 and TRBJ2-5; 16 bases fit TRBD2. The sample comprised peripheral blood or thyroid tissue (not recorded which). This clonotype originated in a woman younger than 35 with Graves' hyperthyroidism. CDR3 DNA sequence: TGCAGCCCCGGGACTAGCGGGAGGGAAGAGACCCAGTACTTC. Protein sequence: CSPGTSGREETQYF.